Sequencing of this T cell receptor beta chain was carried out in a study of radiotherapy plus CTLA-4 blockade in lung cancer. Data came from immunoSEQ multiplex PCR; TCRdb stores just in-frame clones and leaves some out. This table holds under 55,000 clones, approximately 85% found once. The CDR3 is made up of 15 amino acids. Per germline, CDR1 SGHTA and CDR2 FQGTGA. V shed 2 bases and J 7 bases; nucleotides not matched to a gene: 6. The sample in question was peripheral blood, obtained from a patient treated with radiotherapy plus ipilimumab. The receptor's source is a human donor with non-small cell lung cancer who had stable disease on radiotherapy plus ipilimumab. V gene TRBV7-3 combines with J gene TRBJ2-1; the match to TRBD2 covers 9 bases. The CDR3 DNA reads as TGTGCCAGCAGCTTATCAGCGGGAGGTTATAATGAGCAGTTCTTC. It yields the protein CASSLSAGGYNEQFF.